This T cell receptor (beta chain) was recorded in a study of T-cell memory formation after mild COVID-19. The trim removed 4 bases at V and 2 bases at J, leaving 5 bases unmatched. Germline V gene data show CDR1 as MGHRA and CDR2 as YSYEKL. The CDR3 sequence is 15 residues long. The sample holds a few counts of this clonotype. Each CDR3 protein is one row after TCRdb ran MiXCR on the 5' RACE reads. Among more than 250,000 distinct CDR3 sequences listed, roughly 17% were seen once. The J gene is TRBJ2-3, the V gene TRBV4-1; 8 nucleotides align to TRBD1. The sequencing input was PBMCs or a T cell subset sorted from them (not recorded which). The source is a man younger than 35 who had mild COVID-19 (a few samples of this study predate the infection). Cell type and time point are not known. CDR3 sequence (DNA): TGCGCCAGCAGCCCTCAGACAGGGGCCACAGATACGCAGTATTTT. This gives the protein CASSPQTGATDTQYF.